Below are 3 T cell receptor beta chains sequenced from a single sample in a study of T cells in Graves' hyperthyroidism and ophthalmopathy. Amplified TCR beta CDR3 regions came from RNA transcripts. A set of HTBI primers served as the primers for a first-round RT-PCR of the TCR CDR3. Each CDR3 protein gets one entry after TCRdb re-called the multiplex PCR reads with MiXCR. The sample contains tens of thousands of distinct CDR3 sequences, about 50% of which appear only once. The sequenced material came from blood. The source of these receptors is a woman aged 50 to 60 with Graves' hyperthyroidism that later progressed to Graves' ophthalmopathy.

The chain uses TRBV9 and TRBJ2-7; 12 bases map to TRBD1. Germline V CDR1 and CDR2: SGDLS, YYNGEE. J lost 3 bases, V lost 3 bases, and 4 bases had no gene match. CDR3 size: 15 residues. The CDR3 DNA follows: TGTGCCAGCAGCGCAAGGGACAGGGGGCTCTACGAGCAGTACTTC. Translating gives CASSARDRGLYEQYF.

This chain links TRBV20-1 with TRBJ1-6, with 10 bases identical to TRBD1. Trimming took 3 bases from V and 9 from J; bases not matched to a gene: 8. Germline V gene data show CDR1 as DFQATT and CDR2 as SNEGSKA (reference sequence). The CDR3 consists of 15 residues. The CDR3 DNA is TGCAGTGCTAGGGCCGGGACAGGGGATGGTTCACCCCTCCACTTT. This sequence encodes CSARAGTGDGSPLHF.

This clonotype occurred many times. This chain links TRBV20-1 with TRBJ2-2; the D call may be TRBD1 or TRBD2 (6 bases each). Germline V CDR1 and CDR2: DFQATT, SNEGSKA (reference sequence). The CDR3 sequence is 13 residues long. Trimming left V 7 bases short and J 7 bases short, with 16 bases between. The CDR3 here is CSVNREADGELFF. In DNA form, the CDR3 reads TGCAGTGTTAACAGGGAGGCGGACGGGGAGCTGTTTTTT.